The 2 T cell receptor beta chains below all came from one sample that was sequenced in a study of T-cell memory formation after mild COVID-19. From the 5' RACE reads, TCRdb called clonotypes with MiXCR, one entry per CDR3 protein. The sample gives under 400,000 distinct CDR3 sequences, approximately 21% of which show up once; approximately 13% is in the top ten. The sequencing input was PBMCs or a T cell subset sorted from them (not recorded which). The receptors were gathered from an adult woman who had mild COVID-19 (a few samples of this study predate the infection). Cell type and time point are not known.

There are many counts of this clonotype. The chain employs TRBV2 and TRBJ2-3, with TRBD2 as a possible D gene (6 bases). CDR1 and CDR2 from the germline V gene are SNHLY and FYNNEI. The germline V and J ends were trimmed by 1 base and 0 bases, with 8 bases remaining between them. The CDR3 consists of 15 residues. CDR3 DNA: TGTGCCAGCAGTGAAGGCCGGGGGAGCACAGATACGCAGTATTTT. Amino acids: CASSEGRGSTDTQYF.

This clonotype was counted a few times. The chain carries TRBV20-1 and TRBJ2-5; D not resolved. The ends were cut back, 5 bases at V and 5 bases at J, with 12 bases in the middle. The CDR3 totals 12 residues. Germline CDR1 DFQATT, CDR2 SNEGSKA (reference sequence). The DNA for the CDR3 is TGCAGTGCTCCCAAGTCCGGGGAGACCCAGTACTTC. The encoded protein is CSAPKSGETQYF.